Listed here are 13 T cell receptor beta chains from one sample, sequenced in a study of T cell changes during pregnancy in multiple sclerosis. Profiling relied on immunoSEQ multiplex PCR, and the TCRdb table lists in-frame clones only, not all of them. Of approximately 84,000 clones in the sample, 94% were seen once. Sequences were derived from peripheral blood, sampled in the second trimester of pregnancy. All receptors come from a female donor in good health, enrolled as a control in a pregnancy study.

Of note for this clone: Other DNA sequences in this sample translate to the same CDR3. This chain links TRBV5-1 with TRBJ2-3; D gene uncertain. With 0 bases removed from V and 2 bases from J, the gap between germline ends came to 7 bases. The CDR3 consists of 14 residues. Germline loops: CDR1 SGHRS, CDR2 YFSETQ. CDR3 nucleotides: TGCGCCAGCAGCTTGGGGCAGTCCACAGATACGCAGTATTTT. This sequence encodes CASSLGQSTDTQYF.

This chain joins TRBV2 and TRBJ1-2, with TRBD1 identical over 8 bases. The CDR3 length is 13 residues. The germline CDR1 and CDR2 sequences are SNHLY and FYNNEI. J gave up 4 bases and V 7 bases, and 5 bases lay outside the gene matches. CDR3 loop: CASTVGTGYGYTF. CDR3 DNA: TGTGCCAGCACAGTGGGGACAGGCTATGGCTACACCTTC. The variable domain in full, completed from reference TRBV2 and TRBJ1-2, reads EPEVTQTPSHQVTQMGQEVILRCVPISNHLYFYWYRQILGQKVEFLVSFYNNEISEKSEIFDDQFSVERPDGSNFTLKIRSTKLEDSAMYFCASTVGTGYGYTFGSGTRLTVV.

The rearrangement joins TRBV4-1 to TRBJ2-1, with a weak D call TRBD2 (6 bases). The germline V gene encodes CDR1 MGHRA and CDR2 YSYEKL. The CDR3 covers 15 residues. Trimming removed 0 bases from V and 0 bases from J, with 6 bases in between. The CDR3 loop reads CASSQDSGSYNEQFF. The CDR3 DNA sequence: TGCGCCAGCAGCCAAGATAGCGGCTCCTACAATGAGCAGTTCTTC.

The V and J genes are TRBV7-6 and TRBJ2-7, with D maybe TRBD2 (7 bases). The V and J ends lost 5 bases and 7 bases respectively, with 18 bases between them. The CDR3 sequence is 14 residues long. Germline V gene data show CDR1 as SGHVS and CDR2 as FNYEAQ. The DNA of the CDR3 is TGTGCCAGCAGCCGGACCCCAGGGGAGGGGGAGCAGTACTTC. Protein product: CASSRTPGEGEQYF.

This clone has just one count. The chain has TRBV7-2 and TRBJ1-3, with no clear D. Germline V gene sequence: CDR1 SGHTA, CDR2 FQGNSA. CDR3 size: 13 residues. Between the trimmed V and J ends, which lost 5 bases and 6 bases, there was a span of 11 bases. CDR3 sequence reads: CASSPGYENTIYF. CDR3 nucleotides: TGTGCCAGCAGCCCGGGTTATGAAAACACCATATATTTT.

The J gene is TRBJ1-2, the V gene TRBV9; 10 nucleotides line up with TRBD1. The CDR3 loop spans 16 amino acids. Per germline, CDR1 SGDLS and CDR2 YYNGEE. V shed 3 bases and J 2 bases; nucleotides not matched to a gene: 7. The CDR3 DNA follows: TGTGCCAGCAGCGCACGACAGGGGGCGGTCAACTATGGCTACACCTTC. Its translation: CASSARQGAVNYGYTF.

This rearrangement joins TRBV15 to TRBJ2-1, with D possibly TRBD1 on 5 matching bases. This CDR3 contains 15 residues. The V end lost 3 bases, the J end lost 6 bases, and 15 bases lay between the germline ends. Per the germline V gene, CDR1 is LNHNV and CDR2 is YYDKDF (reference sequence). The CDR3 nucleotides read TGTGCCACCAGCAGGGGGCAGACCCCCTTCAATGAGCAGTTCTTC. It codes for CATSRGQTPFNEQFF. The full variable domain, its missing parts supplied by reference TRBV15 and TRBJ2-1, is DAMVIQNPRYQVTQFGKPVTLSCSQTLNHNVMYWYQQKSSQAPKLLFHYYDKDFNNEADTPDNFQSRRPNTSFCFLDIRSPGLGDTAMYLCATSRGQTPFNEQFFGPGTRLTVL.

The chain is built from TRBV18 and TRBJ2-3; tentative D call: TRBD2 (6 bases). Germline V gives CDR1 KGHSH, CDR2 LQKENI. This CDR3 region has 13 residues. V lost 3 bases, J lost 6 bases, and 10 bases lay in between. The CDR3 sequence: CASSPPGGDTQYF. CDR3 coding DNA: TGTGCCAGCTCACCCCCAGGAGGGGATACGCAGTATTTT.

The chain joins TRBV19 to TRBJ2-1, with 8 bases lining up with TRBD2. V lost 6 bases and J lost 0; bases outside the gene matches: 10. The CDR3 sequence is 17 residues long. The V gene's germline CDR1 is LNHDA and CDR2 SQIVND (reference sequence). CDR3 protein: CASRGLLAESSYNEQFF. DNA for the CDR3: TGTGCCAGTAGGGGATTACTAGCGGAAAGCTCCTACAATGAGCAGTTCTTC. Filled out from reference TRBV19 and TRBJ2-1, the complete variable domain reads DGGITQSPKYLFRKEGQNVTLSCEQNLNHDAMYWYRQDPGQGLRLIYYSQIVNDFQKGDIAEGYSVSREKKESFPLTVTSAQKNPTAFYLCASRGLLAESSYNEQFFGPGTRLTVL.

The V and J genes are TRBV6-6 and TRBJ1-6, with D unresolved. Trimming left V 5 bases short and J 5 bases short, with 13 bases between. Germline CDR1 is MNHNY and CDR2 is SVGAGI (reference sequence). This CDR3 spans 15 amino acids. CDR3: CASSERRRNNSPLHF. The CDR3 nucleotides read TGTGCCAGCAGTGAGCGGAGGCGGAATAATTCACCCCTCCACTTT.

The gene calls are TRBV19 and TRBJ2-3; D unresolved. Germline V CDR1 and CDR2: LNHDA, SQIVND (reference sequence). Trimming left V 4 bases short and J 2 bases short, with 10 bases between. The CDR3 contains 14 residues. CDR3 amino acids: CASSKLTTTDTQYF. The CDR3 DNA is TGTGCCAGTAGTAAACTCACTACCACAGATACGCAGTATTTT. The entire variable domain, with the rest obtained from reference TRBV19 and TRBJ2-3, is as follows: DGGITQSPKYLFRKEGQNVTLSCEQNLNHDAMYWYRQDPGQGLRLIYYSQIVNDFQKGDIAEGYSVSREKKESFPLTVTSAQKNPTAFYLCASSKLTTTDTQYFGPGTRLTVL.

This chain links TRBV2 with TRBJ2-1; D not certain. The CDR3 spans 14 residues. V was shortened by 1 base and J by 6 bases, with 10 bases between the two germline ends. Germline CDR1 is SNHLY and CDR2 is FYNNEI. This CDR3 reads CASSEGYSINEQFF. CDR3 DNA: TGTGCCAGCAGTGAAGGGTATAGCATCAATGAGCAGTTCTTC.

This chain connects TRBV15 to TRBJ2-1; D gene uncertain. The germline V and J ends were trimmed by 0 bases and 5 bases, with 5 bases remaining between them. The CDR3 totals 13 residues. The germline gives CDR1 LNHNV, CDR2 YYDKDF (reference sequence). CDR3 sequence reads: CATSRDRHNEQFF. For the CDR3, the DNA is TGTGCCACCAGCAGAGATCGTCACAATGAGCAGTTCTTC.